The 16 T cell receptor beta chains reported below all come from one sample, sequenced in a study of cytomegalovirus exposure and HLA in healthy donors. The study ran its PCR with 60 Vbeta and 13 Jbeta primers. The table came from immunoSEQ multiplex PCR; TCRdb's copy has only in-frame clones and leaves some out. Of more than 150,000 clones listed, around 78% are singletons. Material for sequencing was PBMCs. All receptors come from a woman between 50 and 59 years old in good health and CMV-seropositive.

The chain links TRBV7-9 to TRBJ2-1; 7 bases fit TRBD2. The CDR3 is 15 amino acids. J gave up 7 bases and V 5 bases, and 11 bases lay outside the gene matches. The germline V gene has CDR1 SEHNR and CDR2 FQNEAQ (reference sequence). CDR3 bases: TGTGCCAGCAGCCCATCCCTAGCGGAGCTGAATGAGCAGTTCTTC. Its protein is CASSPSLAELNEQFF.

The rearrangement links TRBV18 to TRBJ1-5; 8 bases match TRBD1. The CDR3 covers 15 residues. Germline V lookup: CDR1 KGHSH, CDR2 LQKENI. The V segment lost 4 bases and the J segment 9 bases; nucleotides outside the gene matches: 11. The CDR3: CASSLSGQGYLPQHF. The DNA for the CDR3 is TGTGCCAGCTCACTCTCAGGACAGGGTTATTTGCCCCAGCATTTT.

This chain connects TRBV25-1 to TRBJ2-2, with a weak D call TRBD2 (5 bases). The germline V and J ends were trimmed by 6 bases and 6 bases, with 14 bases remaining between them. CDR3 size: 14 residues. Per the germline V gene, CDR1 is MGHDK and CDR2 is SYGVNS. The CDR3 coding sequence is TGTGCCAGCAGGCCGGACTCAAACTCCGGGGAGCTGTTTTTT. It translates to CASRPDSNSGELFF.

V and J are TRBV7-2 and TRBJ1-2; TRBD1 matches at 11 bases. The CDR3 has 15 residues. V lost 6 bases and J lost 7; bases outside the gene matches: 10. The germline gives CDR1 SGHTA, CDR2 FQGNSA. In DNA form, the CDR3 reads TGTGCCAGCAGTTCAGGACAGGGGGCGACGACTGGCTACACCTTC. Its protein product is CASSSGQGATTGYTF.

The V call is TRBV5-1, the J call TRBJ2-7; D not resolved. The V end was cut by 0 bases, the J end by 1 base, with 8 bases between. The germline gives CDR1 SGHRS, CDR2 YFSETQ. CDR3 size: 14 residues. The CDR3 loop is CASSLVVESYEQYF. The CDR3 DNA is TGCGCCAGCAGCTTGGTTGTAGAATCCTACGAGCAGTACTTC.

The CDR3 DNA is TGTGCCAGCAGCGTAGGCAACGGGAGGGACGAGCAGTACTTC. Translating gives CASSVGNGRDEQYF. The chain couples TRBV9 to TRBJ2-7; TRBD2 agrees at 8 bases. The V segment lost 0 bases and the J segment 5 bases; nucleotides outside the gene matches: 4. CDR1 SGDLS and CDR2 YYNGEE come from the germline V gene. The length of the CDR3 is 14 residues.

The rearrangement links TRBV12-2 to TRBJ1-1; TRBD1 is the table's D call and was not checked against the DNA. TRBV12-2 is a listed pseudogene. This CDR3 contains 14 residues. This CDR3 is CASRFSTGPTEAFF. The CDR3 nucleotides are TGTGCAAGTCGGTTTTCCACAGGGCCCACTGAAGCTTTCTTT.

The chain recombines TRBV5-1 with TRBJ1-2, with a tentative D call TRBD1 (6 bases). In germline, CDR1 is SGHRS, CDR2 YFSETQ. This CDR3 contains 14 residues. Trimming took 0 bases from V and 4 from J, leaving 10 bases between them. The CDR3 sequence: CASSLAGDIYGYTF. DNA for the CDR3: TGCGCCAGCAGCTTGGCCGGGGACATCTATGGCTACACCTTC.

This rearrangement joins TRBV7-2 to TRBJ2-1, with D possibly being TRBD1 (6 bases). Trimming shortened V by 5 bases and J by 5 bases, and 16 bases separated the two germline ends. The CDR3 has 15 amino acids. Germline V gene lookup returns CDR1 SGHTA and CDR2 FQGNSA. The CDR3 DNA reads TGTGCCAGCAGCCCTAAAGTTGCAGGGGACAATGAGCAGTTCTTC. Translating it yields CASSPKVAGDNEQFF.

J is TRBJ2-7 and V is TRBV2, with TRBD2 identical over 10 bases. This CDR3 spans 17 amino acids. V lost 8 bases and J lost 0; bases outside the gene matches: 13. CDR1 SNHLY and CDR2 FYNNEI come from the germline V gene. CDR3 DNA sequence: TGTGCCAGCTTCTCCGGGCTAGCGGGGGCAGACTCCTACGAGCAGTACTTC. It specifies CASFSGLAGADSYEQYF.

To note about this clone: At one end the junction does not follow the germline gene, possibly because of a read error. The J gene is TRBJ2-5, the V gene TRBV7-7, with 8 positions matching TRBD2. The CDR3 consists of 14 residues. Germline CDR1 and CDR2: SSHAT and FNYEAQ (reference sequence). The CDR3 loop is CASSVSGVQETQYF. The CDR3 DNA reads TGTGCTAGCAGCGTTAGCGGGGTGCAAGAGACCCAGTACTTC.

The chain links TRBV7-2 to TRBJ1-1; D ambiguous. Germline V CDR1 and CDR2: SGHTA, FQGNSA. This CDR3 is 13 amino acids long. V lost 4 bases, J lost 6 bases, and 12 bases lay in between. CDR3: CASSSYRGAEAFF. In DNA, the CDR3 is TGTGCCAGCAGCTCATACCGGGGAGCTGAAGCTTTCTTT.

This chain links TRBV2 with TRBJ2-2; TRBD2 agrees at 11 bases. CDR1 is SNHLY and CDR2 is FYNNEI in the germline V gene. This CDR3 region has 15 residues. The V and J ends lost 3 bases and 5 bases, in that order; junction bases with no gene match: 2. CDR3 nucleotide sequence: TGTGCCAGCAGTGAGACTAGCGGGAAGACCGGGGAGCTGTTTTTT. Its translation is CASSETSGKTGELFF.

The rearrangement links TRBV29-1 to TRBJ1-2; 11 nucleotides line up with TRBD1. The J segment lost 2 bases and the V segment lost 6 bases, leaving 5 bases of the junction unmatched. Germline CDR1 and CDR2: SQVTM and ANQGSEA. The CDR3 totals 14 residues. The CDR3 loop reads CSVDRTGGNYGYTF. The CDR3 coding sequence is TGCAGCGTCGACAGGACAGGGGGCAACTATGGCTACACCTTC.

About this clone itself: The same CDR3 is also encoded by other DNA sequences in this sample. CDR3 protein: CASSVSGGSYNEQFF. In nucleotides, the CDR3 is TGTGCCAGCAGCGTGAGCGGGGGCTCCTACAATGAGCAGTTCTTC. The chain employs TRBV9 and TRBJ2-1; TRBD2 matches 8 bases. Trimming cost V 2 bases and J 0 bases; bases outside gene matches: 1. This CDR3 region has 15 residues. Per germline, CDR1 SGDLS and CDR2 YYNGEE.

This chain uses TRBV11-2 with TRBJ2-5; TRBD2 agrees at 7 bases. Germline V gene lookup returns CDR1 SGHAT and CDR2 FQNNGV. The CDR3 consists of 15 residues. The ends lost 0 bases at V and 5 bases at J; junction bases unmatched: 6. The CDR3 DNA reads TGTGCCAGCAGCTTAGAGTCTAGCGGCTGGGAGACCCAGTACTTC. This sequence encodes CASSLESSGWETQYF.